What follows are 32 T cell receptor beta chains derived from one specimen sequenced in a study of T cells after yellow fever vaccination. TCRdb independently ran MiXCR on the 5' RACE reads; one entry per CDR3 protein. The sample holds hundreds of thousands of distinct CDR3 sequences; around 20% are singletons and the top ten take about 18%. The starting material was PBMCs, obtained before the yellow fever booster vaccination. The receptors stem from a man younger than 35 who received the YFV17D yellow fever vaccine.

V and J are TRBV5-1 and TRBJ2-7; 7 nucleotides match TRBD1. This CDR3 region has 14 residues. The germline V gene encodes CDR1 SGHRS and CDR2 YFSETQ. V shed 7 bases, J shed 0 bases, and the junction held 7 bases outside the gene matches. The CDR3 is CASRPGTASYEQYF. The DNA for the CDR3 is TGCGCCAGCCGCCCCGGGACAGCCTCCTACGAGCAGTACTTC.

The CDR3 DNA reads TGCGCCAGCAGCCCCAGACGGGTCCAGAACACTGAAGCTTTCTTT. Translation: CASSPRRVQNTEAFF. V usage is TRBV5-1 and J usage is TRBJ1-1; D is unclear. This CDR3 has 15 residues. Germline V gene sequence: CDR1 SGHRS, CDR2 YFSETQ. The V end lost 4 bases, the J end lost 1 base, and 14 bases lay between the germline ends.

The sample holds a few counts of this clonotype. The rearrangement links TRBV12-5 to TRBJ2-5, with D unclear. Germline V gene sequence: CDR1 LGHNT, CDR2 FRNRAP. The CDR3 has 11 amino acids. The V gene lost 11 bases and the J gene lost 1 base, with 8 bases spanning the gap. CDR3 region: CAPEAQETQYF. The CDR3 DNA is TGTGCTCCTGAGGCCCAAGAGACCCAGTACTTC.

In nucleotides, the CDR3 is TGCAGTGCTCCCCTTAGGGGGGTGGATACGCAGTATTTT. Protein product: CSAPLRGVDTQYF. The V call is TRBV20-1, the J call TRBJ2-3; possibly TRBD1 or TRBD2 for D (6 bases each). Germline CDR1 is DFQATT and CDR2 is SNEGSKA (reference sequence). The V gene lost 5 bases and the J gene lost 6 bases, with 15 bases spanning the gap. The CDR3 covers 13 residues.

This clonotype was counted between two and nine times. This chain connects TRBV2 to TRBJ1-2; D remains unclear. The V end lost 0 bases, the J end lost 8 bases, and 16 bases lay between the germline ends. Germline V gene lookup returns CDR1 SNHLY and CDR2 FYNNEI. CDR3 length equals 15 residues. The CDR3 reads CASSEAQASYLGYTF. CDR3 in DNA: TGTGCCAGCAGTGAAGCGCAGGCGAGTTACCTAGGCTACACCTTC.

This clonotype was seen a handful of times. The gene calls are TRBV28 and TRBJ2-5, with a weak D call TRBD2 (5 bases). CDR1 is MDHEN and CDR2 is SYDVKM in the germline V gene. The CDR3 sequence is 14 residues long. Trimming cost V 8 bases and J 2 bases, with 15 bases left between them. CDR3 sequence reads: CASGRGSTQETQYF. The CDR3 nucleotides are TGTGCCAGCGGGAGAGGCTCTACTCAAGAGACCCAGTACTTC.

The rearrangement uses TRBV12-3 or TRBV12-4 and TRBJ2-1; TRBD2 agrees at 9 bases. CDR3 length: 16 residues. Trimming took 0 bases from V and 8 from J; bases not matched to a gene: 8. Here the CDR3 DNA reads TGTGCCAGCAGTTTAGCAGCCAGCGGGGGGCCGGATGAGCAGTTCTTC. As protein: CASSLAASGGPDEQFF.

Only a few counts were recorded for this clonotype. The CDR3 sequence: CATRDRDTQETQYF. The DNA of the CDR3 is TGTGCCACCCGGGACAGGGATACCCAAGAGACCCAGTACTTC. This rearrangement joins TRBV24-1 to TRBJ2-5, with 9 bases aligning to TRBD1. The CDR3 is made up of 14 amino acids. V was clipped by 9 bases and J by 1 base; unmatched bases: 5. Germline-derived CDR1 and CDR2 are KGHDR and SFDVKD.

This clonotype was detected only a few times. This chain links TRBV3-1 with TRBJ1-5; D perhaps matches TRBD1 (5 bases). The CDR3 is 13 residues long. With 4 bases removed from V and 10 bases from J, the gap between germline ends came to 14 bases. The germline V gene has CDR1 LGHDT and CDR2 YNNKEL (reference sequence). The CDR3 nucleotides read TGTGCCAGCAGCCCCCGGGGGTCGGGTCCCCAGCATTTT. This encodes CASSPRGSGPQHF.

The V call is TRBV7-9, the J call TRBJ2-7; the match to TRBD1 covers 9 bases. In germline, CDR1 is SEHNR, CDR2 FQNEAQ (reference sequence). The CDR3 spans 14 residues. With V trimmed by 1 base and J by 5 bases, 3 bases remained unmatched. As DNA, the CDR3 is TGTGCCAGCAGCTTAGAGGGACAGGGTCACGAGCAGTACTTC. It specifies CASSLEGQGHEQYF.

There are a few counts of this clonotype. CDR3 nucleotide sequence: TGTGCCAGCAGTGAAAGCCCCGACAGGGGAAGGGTC. Translating it yields CASSESPDRGRV. The V and J genes are TRBV2 and TRBJ2-7, with TRBD1 matching 8 bases. Germline CDR1 SNHLY, CDR2 FYNNEI. The CDR3 contains 12 residues.

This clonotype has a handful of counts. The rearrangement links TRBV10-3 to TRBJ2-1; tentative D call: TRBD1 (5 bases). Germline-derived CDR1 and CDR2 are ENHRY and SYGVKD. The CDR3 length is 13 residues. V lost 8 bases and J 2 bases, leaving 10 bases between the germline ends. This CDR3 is CAISATAYNEQFF. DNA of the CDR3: TGTGCCATCTCAGCGACAGCCTACAATGAGCAGTTCTTC.

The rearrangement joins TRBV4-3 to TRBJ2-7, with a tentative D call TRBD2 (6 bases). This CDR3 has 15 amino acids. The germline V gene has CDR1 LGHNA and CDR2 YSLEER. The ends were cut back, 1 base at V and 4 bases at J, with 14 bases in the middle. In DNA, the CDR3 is TGCGCCAGCAGCCAAGCGTTCCAGGAGGGATACGAGCAGTACGTC. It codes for CASSQAFQEGYEQYV.

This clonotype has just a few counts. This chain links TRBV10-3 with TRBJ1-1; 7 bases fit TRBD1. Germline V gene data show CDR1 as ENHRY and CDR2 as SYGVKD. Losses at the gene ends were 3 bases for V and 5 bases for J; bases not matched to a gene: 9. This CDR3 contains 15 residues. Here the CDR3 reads CAISDPYRDRTEAFF. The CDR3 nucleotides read TGTGCCATCAGTGACCCGTACAGGGACAGAACTGAAGCTTTCTTT.

The CDR3 here is CASSLRDKRGYTF. CDR3 DNA: TGTGCCAGCAGCCTCCGGGACAAACGAGGCTACACCTTC. The chain has TRBV28 and TRBJ1-2; tentatively, D is TRBD1 (6 bases). Germline-derived CDR1 and CDR2 are MDHEN and SYDVKM. The V gene lost 6 bases and the J gene lost 8 bases, with 16 bases spanning the gap. The CDR3 consists of 13 residues.

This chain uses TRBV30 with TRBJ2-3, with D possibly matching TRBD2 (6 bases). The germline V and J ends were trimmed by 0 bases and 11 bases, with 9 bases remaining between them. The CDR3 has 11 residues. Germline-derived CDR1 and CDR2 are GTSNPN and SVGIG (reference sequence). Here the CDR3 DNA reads TGTGCCTGGAGTGTACGGGGGAGGCAGTATTTT. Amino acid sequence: CAWSVRGRQYF.

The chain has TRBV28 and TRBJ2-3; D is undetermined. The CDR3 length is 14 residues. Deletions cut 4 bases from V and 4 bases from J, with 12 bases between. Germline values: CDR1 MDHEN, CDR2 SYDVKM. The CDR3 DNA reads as TGTGCCAGCAGTTCCTATAAGGTCCCAGATACGCAGTATTTT. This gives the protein CASSSYKVPDTQYF.

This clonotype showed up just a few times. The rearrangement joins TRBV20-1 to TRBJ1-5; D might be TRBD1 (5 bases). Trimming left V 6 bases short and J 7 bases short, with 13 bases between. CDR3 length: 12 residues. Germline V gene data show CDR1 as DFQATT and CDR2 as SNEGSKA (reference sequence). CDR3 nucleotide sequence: TGCAGTGCAGAGCGCAGGGAGCAGCCCCAGCATTTT. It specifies CSAERREQPQHF.

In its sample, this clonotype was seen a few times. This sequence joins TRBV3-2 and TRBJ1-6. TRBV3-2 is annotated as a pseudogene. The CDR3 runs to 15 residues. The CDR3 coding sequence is TGTGCCAGCAGCCAGGTTGGTCGGAGTAATTCACCCCTCCACTTT. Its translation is CASSQVGRSNSPLHF.

This CDR3 reads CASSTGRETQYF. CDR3 in DNA: TGTGCCAGCAGTACAGGGAGGGAGACCCAGTACTTC. The chain employs TRBV12-3 or TRBV12-4 and TRBJ2-5; D may correspond to TRBD1 or TRBD2 (6 bases each). The CDR3 is made up of 12 amino acids. The germline V and J ends were trimmed by 5 bases and 5 bases, with 9 bases remaining between them.

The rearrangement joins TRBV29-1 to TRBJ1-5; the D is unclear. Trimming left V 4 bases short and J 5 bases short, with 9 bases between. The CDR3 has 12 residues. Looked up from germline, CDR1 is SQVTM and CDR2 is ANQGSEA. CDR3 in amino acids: CSVGSDDQPQHF. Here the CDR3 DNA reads TGCAGCGTTGGCAGTGACGATCAGCCCCAGCATTTT.

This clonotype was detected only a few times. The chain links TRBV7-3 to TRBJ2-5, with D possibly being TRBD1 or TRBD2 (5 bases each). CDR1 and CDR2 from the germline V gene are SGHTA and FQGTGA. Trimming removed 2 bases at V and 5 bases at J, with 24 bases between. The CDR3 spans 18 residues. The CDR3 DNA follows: TGTGCCAGCAGCTTATATTCAGGGAGTCATTTATTTGGGGAGACCCAGTACTTC. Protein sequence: CASSLYSGSHLFGETQYF. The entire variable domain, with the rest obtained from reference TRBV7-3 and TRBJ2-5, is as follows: GAGVSQTPSNKVTEKGKYVELRCDPISGHTALYWYRQSLGQGPEFLIYFQGTGAADDSGLPNDRFFAVRPEGSVSTLKIQRTERGDSAVYLCASSLYSGSHLFGETQYFGPGTRLLVL.

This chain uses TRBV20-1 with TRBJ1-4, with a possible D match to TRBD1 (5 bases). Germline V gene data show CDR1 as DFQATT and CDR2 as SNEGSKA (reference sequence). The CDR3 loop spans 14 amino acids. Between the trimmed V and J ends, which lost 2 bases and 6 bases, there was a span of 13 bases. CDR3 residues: CSARRGRSYEKLFF. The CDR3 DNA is TGCAGTGCTAGAAGGGGTCGCAGTTATGAAAAACTGTTTTTT.

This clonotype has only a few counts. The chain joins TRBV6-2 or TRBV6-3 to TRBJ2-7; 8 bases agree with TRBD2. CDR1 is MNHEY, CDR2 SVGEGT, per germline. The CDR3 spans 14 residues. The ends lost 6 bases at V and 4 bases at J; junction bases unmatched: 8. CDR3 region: CASSPGGARYEQYV. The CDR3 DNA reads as TGTGCCAGCAGCCCGGGAGGGGCAAGGTACGAGCAGTACGTC.

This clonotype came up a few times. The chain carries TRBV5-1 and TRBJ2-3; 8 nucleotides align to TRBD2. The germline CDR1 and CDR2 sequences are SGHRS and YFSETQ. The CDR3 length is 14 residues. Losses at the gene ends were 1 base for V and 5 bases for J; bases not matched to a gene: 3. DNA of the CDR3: TGCGCCAGCAGCTTGAGGCTAGCGGGAGATACGCAGTATTTT. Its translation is CASSLRLAGDTQYF.

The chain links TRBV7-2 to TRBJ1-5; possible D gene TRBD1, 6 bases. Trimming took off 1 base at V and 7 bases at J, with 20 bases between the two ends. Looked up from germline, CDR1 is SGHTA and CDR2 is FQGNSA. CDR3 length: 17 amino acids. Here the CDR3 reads CASSLVVGGTISQPQHF. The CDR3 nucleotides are TGTGCCAGCAGCTTAGTAGTAGGAGGGACAATATCGCAGCCCCAGCATTTT. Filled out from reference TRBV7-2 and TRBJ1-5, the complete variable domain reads GAGVSQSPSNKVTEKGKDVELRCDPISGHTALYWYRQSLGQGLEFLIYFQGNSAPDKSGLPSDRFSAERTGGSVSTLTIQRTQQEDSAVYLCASSLVVGGTISQPQHFGDGTRLSIL.

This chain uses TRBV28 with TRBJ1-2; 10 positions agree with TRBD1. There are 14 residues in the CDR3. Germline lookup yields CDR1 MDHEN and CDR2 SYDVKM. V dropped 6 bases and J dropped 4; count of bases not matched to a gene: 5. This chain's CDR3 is CASRGTGVGYGYTF. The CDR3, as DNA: TGTGCCAGCAGAGGGACAGGGGTTGGCTATGGCTACACCTTC.

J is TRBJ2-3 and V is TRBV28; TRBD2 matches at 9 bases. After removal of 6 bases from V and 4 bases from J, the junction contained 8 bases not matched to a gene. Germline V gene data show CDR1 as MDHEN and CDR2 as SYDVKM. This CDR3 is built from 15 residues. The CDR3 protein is CASRPLSGGPDTQYF. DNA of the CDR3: TGTGCCAGCAGACCCCTTAGCGGGGGACCAGATACGCAGTATTTT.

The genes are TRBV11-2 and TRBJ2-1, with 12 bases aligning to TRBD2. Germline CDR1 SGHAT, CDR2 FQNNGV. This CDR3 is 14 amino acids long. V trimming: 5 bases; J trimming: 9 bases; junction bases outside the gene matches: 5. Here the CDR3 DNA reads TGTGCCAGCAGCGTTGGGACTAGCGGGCTTGAGCAGTTCTTC. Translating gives CASSVGTSGLEQFF. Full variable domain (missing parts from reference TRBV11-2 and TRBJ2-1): EAGVAQSPRYKIIEKRQSVAFWCNPISGHATLYWYQQILGQGPKLLIQFQNNGVVDDSQLPKDRFSAERLKGVDSTLKIQPAKLEDSAVYLCASSVGTSGLEQFFGPGTRLTVL.

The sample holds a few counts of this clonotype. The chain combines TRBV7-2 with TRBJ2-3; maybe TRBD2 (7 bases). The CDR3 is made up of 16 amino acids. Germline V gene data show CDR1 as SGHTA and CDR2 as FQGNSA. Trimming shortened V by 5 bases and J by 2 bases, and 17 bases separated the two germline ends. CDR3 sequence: CASSRLGGAVTDTQYF. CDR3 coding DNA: TGTGCCAGCAGCCGCCTAGGGGGGGCTGTCACAGATACGCAGTATTTT.

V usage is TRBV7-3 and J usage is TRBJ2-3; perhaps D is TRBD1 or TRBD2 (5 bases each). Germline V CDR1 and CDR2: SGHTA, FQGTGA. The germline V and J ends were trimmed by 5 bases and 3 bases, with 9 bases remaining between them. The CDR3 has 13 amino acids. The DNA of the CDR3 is TGTGCCAGCAGCCGGGGCCTGACAGATACGCAGTATTTT. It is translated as CASSRGLTDTQYF.

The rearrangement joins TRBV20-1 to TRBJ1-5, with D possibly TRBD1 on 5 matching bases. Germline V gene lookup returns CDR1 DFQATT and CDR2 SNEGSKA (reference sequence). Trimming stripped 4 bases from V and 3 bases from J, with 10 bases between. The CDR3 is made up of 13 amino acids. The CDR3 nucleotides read TGCAGTGCTACCACGGGACCCAATCAGCCCCAGCATTTT. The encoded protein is CSATTGPNQPQHF.